This T cell receptor beta chain came from a study of CD8 T cells in ankylosing spondylitis. The germline V gene has CDR1 SGHDN and CDR2 FVKESK. The CDR3 spans 13 residues. Trimming cost V 1 base and J 5 bases, with 8 bases left between them. Findings of the study overall: Made up of under 10 highly homologous variants, a TCR beta motif appeared characteristic of ankylosing spondylitis blood. Several of the motif variants were reported before in synovial fluid and blood from reactive arthritis. The study looked at matched synovial fluid samples from ankylosing spondylitis patients. Disease-linked clones were reported to be significantly enriched there. A CD8+ phenotype characterized the disease-linked clones, which were relatively rare in peripheral blood.

Libraries for TCR beta were made by quantitative 5'-RACE with molecular barcodes. MiXCR, applied by TCRdb to the 5' RACE reads, yields one record per CDR3 protein. The sample carries some 240,000 distinct CDR3 sequences, 7.3% recorded once. This clonotype was seen at least ten times. No antigen is known for it. The gene calls are TRBV14 and TRBJ1-2, with D tentatively TRBD1 (5 bases). The sample consisted of blood, either unsorted or a sorted T cell fraction (not recorded which). The receptor comes from a male donor with ankylosing spondylitis. The CDR3 DNA sequence: TGTGCCAGCAGCCAAGTGGGGACTTATGGCTACACCTTC. It yields the protein CASSQVGTYGYTF.